This TCR beta chain was captured in a study of cytomegalovirus exposure and HLA in healthy donors. Study-level findings and limits: Earlier analysis found most TCR beta V segments productive about 87% or about 30% of the time.

Vbeta (60) and Jbeta (13) primers were used in the PCR. Repertoires were generated with immunoSEQ multiplex PCR, while TCRdb's copy carries only in-frame clones and drops some. Seen here are approximately 140,000 clones, roughly 79% observed once, and the top ten hold around 6.7%. Concerning this clone itself: What it binds is unknown.

The germline V and J ends were trimmed by 4 bases and 4 bases, with 10 bases remaining between them. Germline CDR1 and CDR2: MNHEY and SVGAGI. The CDR3 runs to 13 residues. This sequence originates from a woman aged 40 to 50 in good health and CMV-seropositive. Sequencing was performed on PBMCs. This chain links TRBV6-5 with TRBJ1-1; no definite D call. DNA for the CDR3: TGTGCCAGCAGTTGGGCGGGCGGCACTGAAGCTTTCTTT. Its protein product is CASSWAGGTEAFF.